These 14 T cell receptor beta chains came from one sample sequenced in a study of OX40 agonist ivuxolimab in advanced cancers. To prepare the library, the immunoSEQ multiplex PCR assay was applied. The clones in this table, taken by TCRdb from immuneACCESS, are in-frame only. Not every clone is retained; where verified, under half of the shortfall comes from an unresolved V gene, and the cause of the rest is unknown. This sample is represented by about 93,000 clones; roughly 94% of them were singletons. The top ten clonotypes cover approximately 2.9% of the sample. The sequencing used CD4+ or CD8+ T cells sorted from blood, collected in a trial of the OX40 agonist ivuxolimab. Every receptor here comes from an adult with an advanced solid tumor such as melanoma, head and neck, liver or kidney cancer.

The chain recombines TRBV27 with TRBJ2-1, with D tentatively TRBD1 (5 bases). Germline CDR1 MNHEY, CDR2 SMNVEV (reference sequence). The V end was cut by 6 bases, the J end by 4 bases, with 10 bases between. This CDR3 contains 13 residues. Here the CDR3 reads CASRLTVYNEQFF. The CDR3 DNA follows: TGTGCCAGCAGACTGACAGTTTACAATGAGCAGTTCTTC.

The genes are TRBV2 and TRBJ1-4; the D gene is possibly TRBD1 (6 bases). Germline CDR1 SNHLY, CDR2 FYNNEI. This CDR3 has 12 amino acids. With 3 bases removed from V and 12 bases from J, the gap between germline ends came to 11 bases. DNA of the CDR3: TGTGCCAGCAGTGAGGGGCCAGGGGAACTGTTTTTT. Amino acids: CASSEGPGELFF.

The V gene is TRBV6-6, the J gene TRBJ2-1; unclear D gene. Trimming stripped 8 bases from V and 4 bases from J, with 3 bases between. This CDR3 region has 10 residues. Per the germline V gene, CDR1 is MNHNY and CDR2 is SVGAGI (reference sequence). CDR3 bases: TGTGCCAGCTGGTACAATGAGCAGTTCTTC. This encodes CASWYNEQFF.

Comment on this clone: The sample holds other DNA sequences that translate to the same CDR3. DNA of the CDR3: TGTGCCAGCAGTGGGACGCTTTACGAGCAGTACTTC. Protein: CASSGTLYEQYF. The V and J genes are TRBV6-5 and TRBJ2-7; D may correspond to TRBD1 or TRBD2 (5 bases each). This CDR3 region has 12 residues. CDR1 and CDR2 from the germline V gene are MNHEY and SVGAGI. V was shortened by 5 bases and J by 4 bases, with 9 bases between the two germline ends.

This chain's CDR3 is CASSLTMTSGGGDTQYF. CDR3 coding DNA: TGTGCCAGCAGCTTGACCATGACTAGCGGGGGCGGGGATACGCAGTATTTT. J is TRBJ2-3 and V is TRBV5-4, with 12 nucleotides matching TRBD2. The CDR3 spans 17 residues. Germline V gives CDR1 SGHNT, CDR2 YYREEE (reference sequence). Trimming removed 1 base from V and 6 bases from J; junction bases left unmatched: 9.

The genes are TRBV7-9 and TRBJ2-7; 8 bases agree with TRBD2. The germline V gene encodes CDR1 SEHNR and CDR2 FQNEAQ (reference sequence). The CDR3 spans 18 residues. V dropped 0 bases and J dropped 2; count of bases not matched to a gene: 12. The CDR3 sequence is CASSLAGAGATMAYEQYF. The CDR3 coding sequence is TGTGCCAGCAGCTTAGCCGGAGCGGGAGCTACAATGGCCTACGAGCAGTACTTC.

This chain joins TRBV11-2 and TRBJ2-1, with TRBD2 identical over 7 bases. Looked up from germline, CDR1 is SGHAT and CDR2 is FQNNGV. The V segment lost 5 bases and the J segment 0 bases; nucleotides outside the gene matches: 10. The CDR3 totals 17 residues. The CDR3 DNA reads as TGTGCCAGCAGCCCCCAACGGGGCGGGAGCTCCTACAATGAGCAGTTCTTC. It yields the protein CASSPQRGGSSYNEQFF.

J is TRBJ1-1 and V is TRBV6-1, with D unclear. The CDR3 sequence is 11 residues long. The V gene lost 4 bases and the J gene lost 6 bases, with 6 bases spanning the gap. Germline CDR1 and CDR2: MNHNS and SASEGT. The CDR3 nucleotides are TGTGCCAGCAGTGTTCGACCTGAAGCTTTCTTT. Its translation is CASSVRPEAFF.

This clone was counted a single time. This CDR3 is CASSLQGAYGYTF. The CDR3 nucleotides read TGTGCCAGCAGCTTGCAGGGTGCGTACGGCTACACCTTC. This chain joins TRBV5-8 and TRBJ1-2; weak D call: TRBD1 (5 bases). The CDR3 is 13 amino acids. Trimming shortened V by 1 base and J by 8 bases, and 12 bases separated the two germline ends. Germline V gene data show CDR1 as SGHTS and CDR2 as YDEGEE.

The chain employs TRBV30 and TRBJ1-2; 7 bases are a match to TRBD1. J lost 0 bases, V lost 3 bases, and 4 bases had no gene match. The CDR3 sequence is 14 residues long. CDR1 and CDR2 from the germline V gene are GTSNPN and SVGIG (reference sequence). CDR3 sequence (DNA): TGTGCCTGGAGCCGGGACAGACCTAACTATGGCTACACCTTC. It yields the protein CAWSRDRPNYGYTF.

The chain is built from TRBV5-1 and TRBJ1-4; 11 positions match TRBD1. This CDR3 is 16 amino acids long. Germline V CDR1 and CDR2: SGHRS, YFSETQ. V was clipped by 4 bases and J by 5 bases; unmatched bases: 7. This CDR3 reads CASSPDRGLSNEKLFF. CDR3 DNA: TGCGCCAGCAGCCCGGACAGGGGGCTTTCGAATGAAAAACTGTTTTTT.

This clone occurred once. The rearrangement joins TRBV19 to TRBJ2-3, with 12 nucleotides matching TRBD2. CDR3 length: 15 amino acids. Germline V gene sequence: CDR1 LNHDA, CDR2 SQIVND (reference sequence). Trimming at V came to 6 bases and at J to 4 bases, leaving 5 bases not matched to a gene. This chain's CDR3 is CASSWTSGASDTQYF. The CDR3 nucleotides read TGTGCCAGTAGCTGGACTAGCGGGGCGTCAGATACGCAGTATTTT.

For the CDR3, the DNA is TGCGCCAGCAGCGCCGCGCCGGGACTAGCCCCATACGAGCAGTACTTC. This gives the protein CASSAAPGLAPYEQYF. This chain links TRBV5-1 with TRBJ2-7; 9 bases are shared with TRBD2. Germline loops: CDR1 SGHRS, CDR2 YFSETQ. The CDR3 length is 16 residues. V shed 4 bases, J shed 4 bases, and the junction held 12 bases outside the gene matches.

The chain employs TRBV30 and TRBJ2-1; 9 bases are shared with TRBD2. The CDR3 covers 15 residues. Germline values: CDR1 GTSNPN, CDR2 SVGIG (reference sequence). V lost 1 base and J lost 3; bases outside the gene matches: 4. The DNA of the CDR3 is TGTGCCTGGAGTGAGGGGACTAGCCGCTACAATGAGCAGTTCTTC. Its translation: CAWSEGTSRYNEQFF.